These 27 T cell receptor beta chains originate from one sample sequenced in a study of tumor and adjacent non-tumor tissue in lung cancer (dated by TCRdb to the late 2010s). Library creation used multiplex PCR. The sequencing machine was an Illumina HiSeq 2500. TCRbeta libraries were constructed through three rounds of nested PCR with primers (Table S4) according to protocols modified from ARM-PCR. In TCRdb, the public reads were trimmed at Q25 with fastp and aligned with MiXCR, with productive beta chains retained. Entries that share a CDR3 protein sequence are merged under the most common genes and DNA. Across this sample there are about 100,000 distinct CDR3 sequences, with 55% to 65% seen only once. Roughly 20% of the sample lies in the top ten. RNA was isolated from bulk, unsorted tissue, and RNA quality was assessed with a NanoDrop ND-1000 and an Agilent 2100. Distant non-tumor tissue taken more than 3 cm from the tumor edge was used as the normal lung sample.

Sequenced material: distant non-tumor lung tissue. The receptor set was obtained from a man aged 25-45 years with non-small cell lung cancer.

The sample holds many counts of this clonotype. The gene calls are TRBV12-3 or TRBV12-4 and TRBJ2-3; TRBD2 agrees at 7 bases. The V gene end was trimmed by 3 bases and the J gene end by 6 bases; junction bases not matched to a gene: 9. The CDR3 extends over 15 amino acids. The CDR3 reads CASSLSGAAWDTQYF. Written as DNA, the CDR3 is TGTGCCAGCAGTTTGAGCGGGGCGGCCTGGGATACGCAGTATTTT.

The chain recombines TRBV11-2 with TRBJ1-2; TRBD1 aligns across 7 bases. The CDR3 consists of 12 residues. Unmatched junction bases numbered 6, after V lost 5 bases and J lost 9 bases. The V gene's germline CDR1 is SGHAT and CDR2 FQNNGV. CDR3 region: CASSNRGYCYTF. The CDR3 region has the DNA TGTGCCAGCAGCAACAGGGGTTATTGCTACACCTTC. Looking up the rest from reference TRBV11-2 and TRBJ1-2 gives the full variable domain: EAGVAQSPRYKIIEKRQSVAFWCNPISGHATLYWYQQILGQGPKLLIQFQNNGVVDDSQLPKDRFSAERLKGVDSTLKIQPAKLEDSAVYLCASSNRGYCYTFGSGTRLTVV.

Remarks on this clonotype: Sequence at one end of the junction differs from germline and may be a read error. The chain joins TRBV5-1 to TRBJ1-6; 7 bases are a match to TRBD1. The CDR3 is 15 amino acids. Germline-derived CDR1 and CDR2 are SGHRS and YFSETQ. The CDR3 bases are TGCGCTAGCAGCCCATCTACAGGGGATAATCCACCCCTCCACTTT. Translating it yields CASSPSTGDNPPLHF.

In its sample, this clonotype was seen many times. The genes are TRBV12-3 or TRBV12-4 and TRBJ1-6; no clear D gene. CDR3 size: 13 residues. V lost 1 base, J lost 10 bases, and 8 bases lay in between. The CDR3 here is CASSLEMGSPLHF. DNA of the CDR3: TGTGCCAGCAGTTTAGAGATGGGGTCACCCCTCCACTTT.

A word on this clonotype: This sequence may be a read error, since a much larger clone differs from it by one base. The chain links TRBV4-3 to TRBJ2-1; tentatively, D is TRBD2 (7 bases). Germline V gives CDR1 LGHNA, CDR2 YSLEER. The CDR3 contains 17 residues. V was trimmed by 4 bases and J by 0 bases, leaving 16 bases between them. This chain's CDR3 is CASSPRGRGGSYNEQFF. For the CDR3, the DNA is TGCGCCAGCAGCCCAAGAGGGAGGGGGGGCTCCTACAATGAGCAGTTCTTC.

For this clonotype: A read error is likely, as this CDR3 ends without the conserved phenylalanine or tryptophan. The CDR3 coding sequence is TGTGCGAGCAGCTTGCGGGCCGGGGAAGCTTTCCTT. As protein: CASSLRAGEAFL. The chain employs TRBV5-4 and TRBJ1-1, with no clear D. The CDR3 contains 12 residues. Germline V gene sequence: CDR1 SGHNT, CDR2 YYREEE (reference sequence).

A remark on this clonotype: The junction departs from germline at one end; a sequencing error may be responsible. This chain connects TRBV20-1 to TRBJ2-1, with 14 bases aligning to TRBD2. The CDR3 runs to 16 residues. CDR1 and CDR2 (germline): DFQATT, SNEGSKA (reference sequence). CDR3 DNA sequence: TGCAGTGCTCCGACTAGCGGGAGGGCCACCTACAATGAGCAGTTCTTT. Protein sequence: CSAPTSGRATYNEQFF.

With regard to this clonotype: Sequence at one end of the junction differs from germline and may be a read error. CDR3 sequence: CASRAGTGNDQSF. CDR3 nucleotide sequence: TGTGCCAGCAGGGCCGGGACAGGGAACGACCAGTCCTTC. The chain joins TRBV6-1 to TRBJ2-1; 9 nucleotides line up with TRBD1. Germline lookup yields CDR1 MNHNS and CDR2 SASEGT. This CDR3 has 13 residues.

Regarding this clonotype: Compared with germline, one end of the junction differs, possibly owing to a read error. The rearrangement links TRBV12-3 or TRBV12-4 to TRBJ2-7; tentatively, D is TRBD1 or TRBD2 (6 bases each). CDR3 size: 15 residues. CDR3 sequence reads: CASCLGGGRGYEQYF. DNA for the CDR3: TGTGCCAGCTGTTTAGGGGGAGGCCGGGGGTACGAGCAGTACTTC.

In this sample, this clonotype turned up many times. The V gene is TRBV20-1, the J gene TRBJ2-7, with 8 bases fitting TRBD1. CDR3 length: 17 amino acids. Trimming removed 3 bases from V and 0 bases from J; junction bases left unmatched: 13. Germline V gene sequence: CDR1 DFQATT, CDR2 SNEGSKA (reference sequence). For the CDR3, the DNA is TGCAGTGCTAGGAAACCCGGGACAGGTGTAAGCTCCTACGAGCAGTACTTC. Amino acid sequence: CSARKPGTGVSSYEQYF.

This clonotype was seen many times. CDR3 in amino acids: CSATRGRTDTQYF. The CDR3 DNA follows: TGCAGTGCTACCCGTGGGAGGACAGATACGCAGTATTTT. The chain combines TRBV20-1 with TRBJ2-3; maybe TRBD2 (6 bases). The CDR3 runs to 13 residues. CDR1 and CDR2 (germline): DFQATT, SNEGSKA (reference sequence). V lost 4 bases, J lost 3 bases, and 11 bases lay in between.

The V gene is TRBV5-1, the J gene TRBJ2-6; 7 nucleotides line up with TRBD1. The junction had 14 bases not matched to a gene; V was cut back by 6 bases and J by 2 bases. The germline V gene has CDR1 SGHRS and CDR2 YFSETQ. The CDR3 loop spans 18 amino acids. In DNA, the CDR3 is TGCGCCAGCAATATTAACCCAGGGGGATGGACTGGGGCCAACGTCCTGACTTTC. It encodes CASNINPGGWTGANVLTF.

Notes on this clonotype: Relative to the germline gene, one junction end is altered; a read error may explain this. This chain links TRBV7-9 with TRBJ1-1, with 9 bases lining up with TRBD1. This CDR3 is 14 amino acids long. Germline-derived CDR1 and CDR2 are SEHNR and FQNEAQ (reference sequence). Written as DNA, the CDR3 is TGTGCCATCAGCCCACAGGGGGCGAAGACTGAAGCTTTCTTT. Its protein product is CAISPQGAKTEAFF. The variable domain in full, completed from reference TRBV7-9 and TRBJ1-1, reads DTGVSQNPRHKITKRGQNVTFRCDPISEHNRLYWYRQTLGQGPEFLTYFQNEAQLEKSRLLSDRFSAERPKGSFSTLEIQRTEQGDSAMYLCAISPQGAKTEAFFGQGTRLTVV.

This clonotype was counted only a few times. This CDR3 is missing its conserved last phenylalanine or tryptophan, likely due to a read error. The DNA is omitted, as the CDR3 cannot be located on it reliably, and the CDR3 follows TCRdb's listing. This sequence joins TRBV6-5 and TRBJ2-6; whether TRBD1, the table's D call, matches the DNA was not checked. Counting both end residues, the CDR3 totals 15 amino acids. CDR1 and CDR2 (germline): MNHEY, SVGAGI. The CDR3 spells CASSTTRTGDLKVTL.

This clonotype was detected once. A much larger clone is a single base away; this may be a read error. The V and J genes are TRBV11-2 and TRBJ1-1; D not resolved. Between the trimmed V and J ends, which lost 1 base and 0 bases, there was a span of 15 bases. The CDR3 spans 17 residues. Per germline, CDR1 SGHAT and CDR2 FQNNGV. The chain's CDR3 is CASSLGMSIVMNTEAFF. In DNA, the CDR3 is TGTGCCAGCAGCTTAGGGATGTCAATTGTAATGAACACTGAAGCTTTCTTT.

The chain recombines TRBV29-1 with TRBJ2-3, with a weak D call TRBD1 (5 bases). From germline, CDR1 is SQVTM and CDR2 ANQGSEA. V lost 8 bases, J lost 12 bases, and 27 bases lay in between. The CDR3 covers 14 residues. CDR3 residues: CSPVLQGGPVTQYF. CDR3 bases: TGCAGCCCCGTCCTCCAGGGTGGTCCAGTTACACAGTATTTT.

The chain employs TRBV11-3 and TRBJ2-3, with D possibly TRBD2 on 5 matching bases. V was clipped by 3 bases and J by 5 bases, with 18 bases between them. The CDR3 has 16 amino acids. Germline CDR1 SGHNT, CDR2 YENEEA. The chain's CDR3 is CASSFDGPEGLDTQYF. The CDR3 DNA reads as TGTGCCAGCAGCTTTGATGGGCCAGAGGGCCTAGATACGCAGTATTTT.

As regards this clonotype: The CDR3 does not close with the conserved phenylalanine or tryptophan, likely indicating a read error. The CDR3 region is CASSPTGTEGYYEQYS. The CDR3 coding sequence is TGTGCCAGCAGCCCAACCGGGACGGAGGGCTACTACGAGCAGTACTCC. The chain recombines TRBV11-1 with TRBJ2-7; D perhaps matches TRBD2 (6 bases). The CDR3 length is 16 residues. Trimming took off 5 bases at V and 3 bases at J, with 20 bases between the two ends. Germline V gene sequence: CDR1 SGHAT, CDR2 FQDESV (reference sequence).

This clonotype was seen many times. For the CDR3, the DNA is TGCGCCAGCAGCGCCGGGACTAGCGGGAGAGTAACAGATACGCAGTATTTT. Encoded protein: CASSAGTSGRVTDTQYF. The chain links TRBV4-1 to TRBJ2-3; 14 bases fit TRBD2. The germline V gene has CDR1 MGHRA and CDR2 YSYEKL. CDR3 length equals 17 residues. V lost 5 bases, J lost 3 bases, and 7 bases stayed unmatched.

A few counts support this clonotype. A much larger clone lies a single base off, so this may be a read error. This rearrangement joins TRBV20-1 to TRBJ2-7, with unresolved D. The germline gives CDR1 DFQATT, CDR2 SNEGSKA (reference sequence). The CDR3 consists of 13 residues. V shed 6 bases and J shed 6 bases, with 18 bases lying between them. CDR3: CSAELGPKSEQYF. In DNA, the CDR3 is TGCAGTGCCGAACTGGGCCCAAAAAGCGAGCAGTACTTC.

This clonotype was seen a handful of times. The chain carries TRBV11-2 and TRBJ1-5; D ambiguous. This CDR3 region has 13 residues. CDR1 SGHAT and CDR2 FQNNGV come from the germline V gene. Trimming removed 2 bases at V and 1 base at J, with 3 bases between. In nucleotides, the CDR3 is TGTGCCAGCAGCTTAAGGAGCAATCAGCCCCAGCATTTT. Translating it yields CASSLRSNQPQHF.

Comment on this clonotype: A junction end diverges from the germline sequence, so it may reflect a read error. This rearrangement joins TRBV11-2 to TRBJ2-2; D tentatively fits TRBD1 or TRBD2 (5 bases each). The CDR3 is 14 amino acids. Germline V lookup: CDR1 SGHAT, CDR2 FQNNGV. As DNA, the CDR3 is TGTGCCAGCAGCTCCAGGACATACACCTGGGACCTGTTTTTT. As protein: CASSSRTYTWDLFF.

Points on this clonotype: Being one base from a much bigger clone, this may be a read error. The chain links TRBV5-4 to TRBJ2-5; D call uncertain. The V gene's germline CDR1 is SGHNT and CDR2 YYREEE (reference sequence). CDR3 length: 14 amino acids. V was shortened by 0 bases and J by 9 bases, with 15 bases between the two germline ends. CDR3 loop: CASSLDYGVAAQYF. CDR3 DNA: TGTGCCAGCAGCTTGGATTACGGAGTTGCGGCCCAGTACTTC.

The V call is TRBV4-2, the J call TRBJ2-2; D remains unclear. Germline CDR1 is LGHNA and CDR2 is YNFKEQ. The CDR3 totals 16 residues. V was shortened by 2 bases and J by 1 base, with 11 bases between the two germline ends. CDR3: CASSQRIGLNTGELFF. The DNA of the CDR3 is TGTGCCAGCAGCCAAAGGATAGGCTTGAACACCGGGGAGCTGTTTTTT.

This clonotype occurred a few times. This could be a read error, since a much larger clone is one nucleotide away. The CDR3 end shows no conserved phenylalanine or tryptophan, and so a read error is likely. The chain recombines TRBV29-1 with TRBJ2-4; D perhaps matches TRBD2 (6 bases). The CDR3 has 13 residues. The germline V and J ends were trimmed by 2 bases and 5 bases, with 10 bases remaining between them. CDR1 is SQVTM, CDR2 ANQGSEA, per germline. DNA for the CDR3: TGCAGCGTTGAAATTGGCGGGGAAAACATTCAGTACCTC. Protein sequence: CSVEIGGENIQYL.

The V gene is TRBV11-2, the J gene TRBJ2-1; TRBD1 is a possible D gene (8 bases). TRBJ2-7 matches the DNA end more closely, so the J call is doubtful. The CDR3 consists of 15 residues. The germline CDR1 and CDR2 sequences are SGHAT and FQNNGV. The DNA for the CDR3 is TGTGCCAGCAGCCCGACACTGACAGGGGAGGGTGAGCAGTACTTC. It specifies CASSPTLTGEGEQYF.

The sample holds many counts of this clonotype. The chain carries TRBV29-1 and TRBJ2-1; D is possibly TRBD2 (5 bases). Germline CDR1 SQVTM, CDR2 ANQGSEA. V lost 0 bases, J lost 10 bases, and 13 bases lay in between. The CDR3 covers 13 residues. CDR3 sequence: CSVEDWSGGEQFF. CDR3 nucleotide sequence: TGCAGCGTTGAAGATTGGAGCGGTGGGGAGCAGTTCTTC.